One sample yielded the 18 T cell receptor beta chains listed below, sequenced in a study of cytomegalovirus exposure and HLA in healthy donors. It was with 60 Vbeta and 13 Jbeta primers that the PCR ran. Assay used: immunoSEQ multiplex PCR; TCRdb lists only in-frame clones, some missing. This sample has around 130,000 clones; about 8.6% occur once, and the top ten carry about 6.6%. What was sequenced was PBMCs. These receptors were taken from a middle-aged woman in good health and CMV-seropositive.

The CDR3, as DNA: TGTGCCAGTAGTATACTCCCCGGACAGGGGACTGAAGCTTTCTTT. Its translation is CASSILPGQGTEAFF. V is TRBV19 and J is TRBJ1-1; 9 bases are a match to TRBD1. The J segment lost 5 bases and the V segment lost 2 bases, leaving 6 bases of the junction unmatched. The CDR3 consists of 15 residues. CDR1 LNHDA and CDR2 SQIVND come from the germline V gene (reference sequence). Combining the CDR3 with reference TRBV19 and TRBJ1-1 gives the whole variable domain DGGITQSPKYLFRKEGQNVTLSCEQNLNHDAMYWYRQDPGQGLRLIYYSQIVNDFQKGDIAEGYSVSREKKESFPLTVTSAQKNPTAFYLCASSILPGQGTEAFFGQGTRLTVV.

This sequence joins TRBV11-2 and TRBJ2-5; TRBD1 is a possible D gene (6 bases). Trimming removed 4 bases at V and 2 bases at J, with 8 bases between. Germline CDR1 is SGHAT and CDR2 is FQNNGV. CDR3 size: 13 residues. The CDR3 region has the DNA TGTGCCAGCAGCTATGGACAGCAAGAGACCCAGTACTTC. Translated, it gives CASSYGQQETQYF.

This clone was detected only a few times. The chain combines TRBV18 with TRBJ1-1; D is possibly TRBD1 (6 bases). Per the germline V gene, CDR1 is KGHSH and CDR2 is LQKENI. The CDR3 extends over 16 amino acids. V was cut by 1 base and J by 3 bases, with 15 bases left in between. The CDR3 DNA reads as TGTGCCAGCTCACCACTGGGGGCAAAGCTGGACACTGAAGCTTTCTTT. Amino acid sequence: CASSPLGAKLDTEAFF. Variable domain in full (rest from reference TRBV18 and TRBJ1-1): NAGVMQNPRHLVRRRGQEARLRCSPMKGHSHVYWYRQLPEEGLKFMVYLQKENIIDESGMPKERFSAEFPKEGPSILRIQQVVRGDSAAYFCASSPLGAKLDTEAFFGQGTRLTVV.

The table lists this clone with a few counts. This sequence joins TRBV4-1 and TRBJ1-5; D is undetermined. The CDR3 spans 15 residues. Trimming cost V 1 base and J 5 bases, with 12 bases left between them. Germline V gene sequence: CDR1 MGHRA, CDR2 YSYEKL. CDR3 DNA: TGCGCCAGCAGCCAAGGGCAGAGGGTGGATCAGCCCCAGCATTTT. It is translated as CASSQGQRVDQPQHF.

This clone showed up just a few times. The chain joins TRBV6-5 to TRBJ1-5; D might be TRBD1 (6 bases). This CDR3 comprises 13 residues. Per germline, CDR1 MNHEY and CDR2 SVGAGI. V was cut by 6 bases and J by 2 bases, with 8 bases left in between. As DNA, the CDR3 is TGTGCCAGCAGCTCAGGGGGCAATCAGCCCCAGCATTTT. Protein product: CASSSGGNQPQHF.

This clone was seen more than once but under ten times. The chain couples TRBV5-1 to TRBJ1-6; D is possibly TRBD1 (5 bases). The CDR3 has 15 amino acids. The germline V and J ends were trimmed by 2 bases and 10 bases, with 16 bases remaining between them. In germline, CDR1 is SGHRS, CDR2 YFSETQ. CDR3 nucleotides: TGCGCCAGCAGCTTTACCGGGGGAACGAGGTCACCCCTCCACTTT. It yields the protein CASSFTGGTRSPLHF.

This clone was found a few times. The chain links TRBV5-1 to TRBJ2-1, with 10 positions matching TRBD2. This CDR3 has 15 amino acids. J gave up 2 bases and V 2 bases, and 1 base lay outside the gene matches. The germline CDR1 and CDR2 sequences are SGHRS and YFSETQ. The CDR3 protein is CASSFSGGTYNEQFF. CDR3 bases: TGCGCCAGCAGCTTTAGCGGGGGGACCTACAATGAGCAGTTCTTC.

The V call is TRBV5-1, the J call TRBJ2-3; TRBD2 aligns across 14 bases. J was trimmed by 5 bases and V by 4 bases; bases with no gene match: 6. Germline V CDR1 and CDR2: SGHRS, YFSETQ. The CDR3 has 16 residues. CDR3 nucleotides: TGCGCCAGCAGCGCATGGACTAGCGGGGGGAGAGATACGCAGTATTTT. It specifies CASSAWTSGGRDTQYF.

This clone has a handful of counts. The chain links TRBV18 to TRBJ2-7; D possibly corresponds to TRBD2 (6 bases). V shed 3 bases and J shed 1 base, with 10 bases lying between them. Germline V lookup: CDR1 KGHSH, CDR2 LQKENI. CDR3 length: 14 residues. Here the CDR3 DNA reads TGTGCCAGCTCACCTGTCGGGAGATCCTACGAGCAGTACTTC. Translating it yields CASSPVGRSYEQYF.

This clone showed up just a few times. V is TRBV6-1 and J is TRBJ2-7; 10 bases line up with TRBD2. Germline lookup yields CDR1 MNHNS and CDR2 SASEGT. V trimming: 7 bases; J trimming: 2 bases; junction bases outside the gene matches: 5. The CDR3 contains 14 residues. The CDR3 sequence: CASIRSGGAYEQYF. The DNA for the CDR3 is TGTGCCAGCATTCGGAGCGGGGGGGCCTACGAGCAGTACTTC.

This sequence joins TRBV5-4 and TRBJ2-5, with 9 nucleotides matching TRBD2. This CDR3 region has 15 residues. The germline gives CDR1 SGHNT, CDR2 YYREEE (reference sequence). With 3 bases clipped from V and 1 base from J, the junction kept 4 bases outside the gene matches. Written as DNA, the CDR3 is TGTGCCAGCAGCTCCGGGACTAGCCGCCAAGAGACCCAGTACTTC. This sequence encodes CASSSGTSRQETQYF.

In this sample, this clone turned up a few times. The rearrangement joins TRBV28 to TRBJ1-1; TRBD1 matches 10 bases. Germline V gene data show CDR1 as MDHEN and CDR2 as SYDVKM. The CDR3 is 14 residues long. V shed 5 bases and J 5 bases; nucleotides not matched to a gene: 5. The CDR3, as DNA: TGTGCCAGCAGTCTAGGGACAGGGGTAACTGAAGCTTTCTTT. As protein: CASSLGTGVTEAFF.

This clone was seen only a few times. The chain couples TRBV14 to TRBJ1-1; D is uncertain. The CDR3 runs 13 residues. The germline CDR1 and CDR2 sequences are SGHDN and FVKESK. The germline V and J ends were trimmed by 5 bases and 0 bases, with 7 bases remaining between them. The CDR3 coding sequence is TGTGCCAGCAGCTCACAGTTGAACACTGAAGCTTTCTTT. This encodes CASSSQLNTEAFF.

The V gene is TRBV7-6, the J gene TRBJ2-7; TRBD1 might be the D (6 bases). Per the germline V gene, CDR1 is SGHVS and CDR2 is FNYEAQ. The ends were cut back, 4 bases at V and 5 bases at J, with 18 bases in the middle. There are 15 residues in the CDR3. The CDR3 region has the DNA TGTGCCAGCAGCTCTCCACAAACAGGGATCCACGAGCAGTACTTC. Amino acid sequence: CASSSPQTGIHEQYF.

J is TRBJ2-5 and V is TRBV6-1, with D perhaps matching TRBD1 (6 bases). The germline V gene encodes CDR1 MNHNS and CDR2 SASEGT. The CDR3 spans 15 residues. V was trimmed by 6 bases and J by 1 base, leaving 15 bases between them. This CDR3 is CASRYGQLAQETQYF. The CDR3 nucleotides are TGTGCCAGCAGATACGGACAGCTGGCCCAAGAGACCCAGTACTTC.

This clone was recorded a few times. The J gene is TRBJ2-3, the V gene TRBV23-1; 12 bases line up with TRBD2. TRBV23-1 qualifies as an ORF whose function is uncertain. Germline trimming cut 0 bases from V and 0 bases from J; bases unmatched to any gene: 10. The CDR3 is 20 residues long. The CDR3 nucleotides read TGCGCCAGCAGTCAATCCCTAGCGGGGGGGCCCCTTGCTAGCACAGATACGCAGTATTTT. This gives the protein CASSQSLAGGPLASTDTQYF.

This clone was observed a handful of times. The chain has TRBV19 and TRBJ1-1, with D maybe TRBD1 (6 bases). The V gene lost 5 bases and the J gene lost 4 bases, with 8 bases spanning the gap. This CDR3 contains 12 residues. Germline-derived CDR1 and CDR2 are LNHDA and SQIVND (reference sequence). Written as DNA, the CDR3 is TGTGCCAGTAGTCAGGGGAGCACTGAAGCTTTCTTT. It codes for CASSQGSTEAFF. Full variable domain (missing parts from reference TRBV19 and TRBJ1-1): DGGITQSPKYLFRKEGQNVTLSCEQNLNHDAMYWYRQDPGQGLRLIYYSQIVNDFQKGDIAEGYSVSREKKESFPLTVTSAQKNPTAFYLCASSQGSTEAFFGQGTRLTVV.

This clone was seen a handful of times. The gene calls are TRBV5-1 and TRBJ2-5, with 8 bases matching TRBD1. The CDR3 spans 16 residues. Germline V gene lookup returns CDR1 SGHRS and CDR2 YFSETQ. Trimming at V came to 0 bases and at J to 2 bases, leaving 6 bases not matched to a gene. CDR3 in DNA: TGCGCCAGCAGCTTGGCCTGGACAGGGCGGCAAGAGACCCAGTACTTC. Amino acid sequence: CASSLAWTGRQETQYF.